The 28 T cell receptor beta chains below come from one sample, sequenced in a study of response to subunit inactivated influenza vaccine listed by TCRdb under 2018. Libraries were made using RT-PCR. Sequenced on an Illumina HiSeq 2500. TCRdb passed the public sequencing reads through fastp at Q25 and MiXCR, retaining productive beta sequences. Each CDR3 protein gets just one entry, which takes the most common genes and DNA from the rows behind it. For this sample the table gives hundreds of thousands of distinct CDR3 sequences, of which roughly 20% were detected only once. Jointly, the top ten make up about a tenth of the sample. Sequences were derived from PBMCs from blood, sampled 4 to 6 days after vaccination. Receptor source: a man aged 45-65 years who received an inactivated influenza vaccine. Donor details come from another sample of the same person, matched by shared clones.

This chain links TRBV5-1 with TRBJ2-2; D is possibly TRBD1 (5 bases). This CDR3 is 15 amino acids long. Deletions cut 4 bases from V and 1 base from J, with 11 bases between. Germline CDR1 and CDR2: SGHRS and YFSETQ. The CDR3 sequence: CASSLSTVNTGELFF. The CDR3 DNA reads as TGCGCCAGCAGCCTATCGACAGTGAACACCGGGGAGCTGTTTTTT.

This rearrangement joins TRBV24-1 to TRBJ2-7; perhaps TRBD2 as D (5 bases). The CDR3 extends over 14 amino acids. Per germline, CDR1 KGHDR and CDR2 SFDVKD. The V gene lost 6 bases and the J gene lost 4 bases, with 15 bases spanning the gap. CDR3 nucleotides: TGTGCCACCAGTAGAAACGGAGGAACTTACGAGCAGTACTTC. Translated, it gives CATSRNGGTYEQYF.

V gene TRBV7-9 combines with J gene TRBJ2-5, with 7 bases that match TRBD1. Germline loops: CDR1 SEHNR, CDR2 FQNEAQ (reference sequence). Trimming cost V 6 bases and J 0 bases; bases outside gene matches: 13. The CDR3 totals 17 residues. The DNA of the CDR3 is TGTGCCAGCAGTAAAGGTATCCAGGGACAGTACCAAGAGACCCAGTACTTC. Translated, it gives CASSKGIQGQYQETQYF. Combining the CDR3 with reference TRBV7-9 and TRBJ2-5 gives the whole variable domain DTGVSQNPRHKITKRGQNVTFRCDPISEHNRLYWYRQTLGQGPEFLTYFQNEAQLEKSRLLSDRFSAERPKGSFSTLEIQRTEQGDSAMYLCASSKGIQGQYQETQYFGPGTRLLVL.

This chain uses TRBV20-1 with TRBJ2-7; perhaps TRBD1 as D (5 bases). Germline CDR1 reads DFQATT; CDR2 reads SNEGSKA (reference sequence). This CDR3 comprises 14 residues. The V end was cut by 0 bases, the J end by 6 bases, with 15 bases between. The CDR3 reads CSARDGAGNSEQYF. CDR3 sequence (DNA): TGCAGTGCTAGAGATGGGGCAGGGAACAGCGAGCAGTACTTC.

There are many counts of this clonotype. The CDR3 DNA is TGCAGCGTTGAGATGTGGCCACAAGAGACCCAGTACTTC. It specifies CSVEMWPQETQYF. The J gene is TRBJ2-5, the V gene TRBV29-1; D not certain. Trimming removed 3 bases at V and 2 bases at J, with 10 bases between. The CDR3 length is 13 residues. Germline CDR1 SQVTM, CDR2 ANQGSEA.

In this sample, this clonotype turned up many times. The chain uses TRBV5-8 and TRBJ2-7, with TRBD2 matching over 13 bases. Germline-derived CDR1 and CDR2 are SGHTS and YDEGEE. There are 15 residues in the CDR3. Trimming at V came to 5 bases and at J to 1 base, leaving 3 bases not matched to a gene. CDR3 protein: CASRTGLAGSYEQYF. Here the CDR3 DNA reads TGTGCCAGCAGAACGGGACTAGCGGGATCCTACGAGCAGTACTTC. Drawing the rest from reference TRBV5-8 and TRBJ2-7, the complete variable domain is EAGVTQSPTHLIKTRGQQATLRCSPISGHTSVYWYQQALGLGLQFLLWYDEGEERNRGNFPPRFSGRQFPNYSSELNVNALELEDSALYLCASRTGLAGSYEQYFGPGTRLTVT.

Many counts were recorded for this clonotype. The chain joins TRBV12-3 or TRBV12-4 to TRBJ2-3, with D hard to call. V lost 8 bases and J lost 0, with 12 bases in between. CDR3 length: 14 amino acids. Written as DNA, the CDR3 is TGTGCCAGCGCCCAGCACCCGAGCACAGATACGCAGTATTTT. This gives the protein CASAQHPSTDTQYF.

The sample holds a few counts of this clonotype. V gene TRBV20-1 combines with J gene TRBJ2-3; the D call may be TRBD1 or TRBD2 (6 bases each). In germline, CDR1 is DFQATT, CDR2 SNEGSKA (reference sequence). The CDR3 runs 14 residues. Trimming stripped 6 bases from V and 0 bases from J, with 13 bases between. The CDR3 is CSAQEGGSTDTQYF. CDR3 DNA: TGCAGTGCCCAGGAGGGGGGAAGCACAGATACGCAGTATTTT.

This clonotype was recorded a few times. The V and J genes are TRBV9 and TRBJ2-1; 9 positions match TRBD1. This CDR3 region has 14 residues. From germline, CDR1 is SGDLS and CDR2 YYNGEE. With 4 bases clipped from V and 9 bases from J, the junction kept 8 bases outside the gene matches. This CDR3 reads CASSSGTGRGEQFF. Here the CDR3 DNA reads TGTGCCAGCAGCTCTGGGACAGGGAGAGGTGAGCAGTTCTTC.

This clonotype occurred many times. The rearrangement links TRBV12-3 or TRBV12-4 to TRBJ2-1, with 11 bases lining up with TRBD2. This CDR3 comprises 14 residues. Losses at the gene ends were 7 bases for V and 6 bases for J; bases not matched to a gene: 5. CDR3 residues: CASIASGGRNEQFF. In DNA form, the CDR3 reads TGTGCCAGCATTGCTAGCGGGGGGCGCAATGAGCAGTTCTTC.

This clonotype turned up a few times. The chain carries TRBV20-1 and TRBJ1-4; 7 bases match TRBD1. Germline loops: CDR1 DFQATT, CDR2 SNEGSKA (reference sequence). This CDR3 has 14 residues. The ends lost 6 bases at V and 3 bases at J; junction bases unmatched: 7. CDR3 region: CSAINRGSNEKLFF. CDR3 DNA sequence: TGCAGTGCCATTAACAGGGGCTCTAATGAAAAACTGTTTTTT.

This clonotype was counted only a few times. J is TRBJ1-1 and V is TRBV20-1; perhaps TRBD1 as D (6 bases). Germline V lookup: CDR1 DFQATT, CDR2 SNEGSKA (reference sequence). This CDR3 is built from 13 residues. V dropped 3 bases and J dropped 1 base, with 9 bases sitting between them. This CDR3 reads CSASGRGNTEAFF. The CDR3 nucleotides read TGCAGTGCTAGTGGCAGGGGGAACACTGAAGCTTTCTTT.

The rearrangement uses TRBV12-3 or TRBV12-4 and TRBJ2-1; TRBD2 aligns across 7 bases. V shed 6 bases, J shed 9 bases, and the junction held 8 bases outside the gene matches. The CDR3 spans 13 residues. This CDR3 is CASRTGGKGEQFF. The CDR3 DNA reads TGTGCCAGCAGGACCGGGGGGAAGGGTGAGCAGTTCTTC.

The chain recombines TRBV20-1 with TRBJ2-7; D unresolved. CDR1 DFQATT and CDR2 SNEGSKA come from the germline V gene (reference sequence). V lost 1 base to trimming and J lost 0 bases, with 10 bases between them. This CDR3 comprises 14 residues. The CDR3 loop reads CSARGSIISYEQYF. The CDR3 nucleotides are TGCAGTGCTAGAGGGTCAATCATCTCCTACGAGCAGTACTTC.

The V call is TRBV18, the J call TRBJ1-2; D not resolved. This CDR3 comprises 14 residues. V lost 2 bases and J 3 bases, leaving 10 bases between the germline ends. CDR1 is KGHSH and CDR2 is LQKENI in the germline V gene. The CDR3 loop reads CASSPTHADYGYTF. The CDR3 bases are TGTGCCAGCTCACCAACGCACGCAGACTATGGCTACACCTTC.

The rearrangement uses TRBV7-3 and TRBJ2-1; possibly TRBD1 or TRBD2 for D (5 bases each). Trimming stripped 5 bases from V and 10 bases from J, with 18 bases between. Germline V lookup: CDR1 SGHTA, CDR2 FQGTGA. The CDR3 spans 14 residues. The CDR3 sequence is CASSQQGEMREQFF. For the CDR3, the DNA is TGTGCCAGCAGCCAACAAGGGGAGATGAGAGAGCAGTTCTTC.

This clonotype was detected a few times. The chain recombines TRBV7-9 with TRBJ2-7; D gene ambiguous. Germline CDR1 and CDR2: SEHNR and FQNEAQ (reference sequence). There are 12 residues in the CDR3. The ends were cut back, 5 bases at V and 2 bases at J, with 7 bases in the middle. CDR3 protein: CASSVIAYEQYF. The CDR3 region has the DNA TGTGCCAGCAGCGTGATAGCCTACGAGCAGTACTTC.

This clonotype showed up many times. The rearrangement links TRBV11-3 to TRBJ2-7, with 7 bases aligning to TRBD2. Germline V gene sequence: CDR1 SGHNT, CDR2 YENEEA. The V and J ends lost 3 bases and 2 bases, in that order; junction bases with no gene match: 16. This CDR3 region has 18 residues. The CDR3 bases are TGTGCCAGCAGCTTCAGGTTAAAGATTGCGGGAGAAGCCTACGAGCAGTACTTC. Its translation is CASSFRLKIAGEAYEQYF.

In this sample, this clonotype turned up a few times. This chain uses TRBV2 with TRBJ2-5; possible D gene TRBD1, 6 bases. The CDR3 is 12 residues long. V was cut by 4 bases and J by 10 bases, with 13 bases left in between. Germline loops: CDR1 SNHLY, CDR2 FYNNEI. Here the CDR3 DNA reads TGTGCCAGCAGTGTTGGTAGGGGGAGCCAGTACTTC. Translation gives CASSVGRGSQYF.

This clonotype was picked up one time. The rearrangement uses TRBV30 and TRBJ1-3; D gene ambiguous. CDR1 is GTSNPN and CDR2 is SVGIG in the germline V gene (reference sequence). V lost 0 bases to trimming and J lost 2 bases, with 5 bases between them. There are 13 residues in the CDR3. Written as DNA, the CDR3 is TGTGCCTGGAGTGTACTGACTGGAAACACCATATATTTT. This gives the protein CAWSVLTGNTIYF.

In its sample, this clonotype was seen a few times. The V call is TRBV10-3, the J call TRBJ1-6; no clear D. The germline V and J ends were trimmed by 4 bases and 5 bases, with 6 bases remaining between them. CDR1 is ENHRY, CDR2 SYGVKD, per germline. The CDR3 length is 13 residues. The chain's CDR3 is CAISGQDNSPLHF. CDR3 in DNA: TGTGCCATCAGTGGGCAGGATAATTCACCCCTCCACTTT.

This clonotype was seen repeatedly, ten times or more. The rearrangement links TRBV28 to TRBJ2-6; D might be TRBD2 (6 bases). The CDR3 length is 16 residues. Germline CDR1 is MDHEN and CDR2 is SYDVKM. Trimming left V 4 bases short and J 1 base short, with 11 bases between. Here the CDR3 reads CASSSGGVSGANVLTF. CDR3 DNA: TGTGCCAGCAGTTCGGGCGGGGTGTCTGGGGCCAACGTCCTGACTTTC.

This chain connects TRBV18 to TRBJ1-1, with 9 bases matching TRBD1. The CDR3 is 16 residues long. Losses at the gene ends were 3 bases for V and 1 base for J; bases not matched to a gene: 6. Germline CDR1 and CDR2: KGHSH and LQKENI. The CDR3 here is CASSPNRGLGNTEAFF. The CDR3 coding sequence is TGTGCCAGCTCACCCAACAGGGGGCTTGGGAACACTGAAGCTTTCTTT.

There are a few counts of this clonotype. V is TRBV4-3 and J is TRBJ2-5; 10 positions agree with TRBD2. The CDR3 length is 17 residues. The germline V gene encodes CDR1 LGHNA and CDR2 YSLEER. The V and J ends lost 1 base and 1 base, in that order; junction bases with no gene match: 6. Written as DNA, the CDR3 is TGCGCCAGCAGCCAAGGGCTAGCGGGAGCCCTCCAAGAGACCCAGTACTTC. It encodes CASSQGLAGALQETQYF.

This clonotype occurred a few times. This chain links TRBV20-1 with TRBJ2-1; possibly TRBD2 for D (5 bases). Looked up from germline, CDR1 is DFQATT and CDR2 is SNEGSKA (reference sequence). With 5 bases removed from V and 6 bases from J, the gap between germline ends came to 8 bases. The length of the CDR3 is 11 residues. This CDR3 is CSAWRLNEQFF. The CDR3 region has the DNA TGCAGTGCTTGGAGGCTCAATGAGCAGTTCTTC.

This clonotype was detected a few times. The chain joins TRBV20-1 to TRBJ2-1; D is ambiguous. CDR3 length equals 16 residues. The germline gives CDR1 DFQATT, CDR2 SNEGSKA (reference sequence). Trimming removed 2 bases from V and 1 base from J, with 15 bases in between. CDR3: CSARRVAEISYNEQFF. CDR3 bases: TGCAGTGCTAGAAGGGTAGCCGAAATATCCTACAATGAGCAGTTCTTC.

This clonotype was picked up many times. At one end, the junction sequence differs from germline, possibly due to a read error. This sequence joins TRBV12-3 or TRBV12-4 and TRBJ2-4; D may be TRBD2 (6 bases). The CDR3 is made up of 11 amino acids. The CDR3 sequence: CASSSLAAGNF. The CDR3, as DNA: TGTGCCAGCAGTTCGCTAGCTGCGGGGAACTTC.

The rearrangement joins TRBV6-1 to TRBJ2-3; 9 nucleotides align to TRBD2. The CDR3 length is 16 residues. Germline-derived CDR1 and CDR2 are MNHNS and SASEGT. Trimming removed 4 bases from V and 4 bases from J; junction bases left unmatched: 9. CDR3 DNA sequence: TGTGCCAGCAGTGTATCTAGCGGGGCTTGGGCAGATACGCAGTATTTT. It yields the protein CASSVSSGAWADTQYF.